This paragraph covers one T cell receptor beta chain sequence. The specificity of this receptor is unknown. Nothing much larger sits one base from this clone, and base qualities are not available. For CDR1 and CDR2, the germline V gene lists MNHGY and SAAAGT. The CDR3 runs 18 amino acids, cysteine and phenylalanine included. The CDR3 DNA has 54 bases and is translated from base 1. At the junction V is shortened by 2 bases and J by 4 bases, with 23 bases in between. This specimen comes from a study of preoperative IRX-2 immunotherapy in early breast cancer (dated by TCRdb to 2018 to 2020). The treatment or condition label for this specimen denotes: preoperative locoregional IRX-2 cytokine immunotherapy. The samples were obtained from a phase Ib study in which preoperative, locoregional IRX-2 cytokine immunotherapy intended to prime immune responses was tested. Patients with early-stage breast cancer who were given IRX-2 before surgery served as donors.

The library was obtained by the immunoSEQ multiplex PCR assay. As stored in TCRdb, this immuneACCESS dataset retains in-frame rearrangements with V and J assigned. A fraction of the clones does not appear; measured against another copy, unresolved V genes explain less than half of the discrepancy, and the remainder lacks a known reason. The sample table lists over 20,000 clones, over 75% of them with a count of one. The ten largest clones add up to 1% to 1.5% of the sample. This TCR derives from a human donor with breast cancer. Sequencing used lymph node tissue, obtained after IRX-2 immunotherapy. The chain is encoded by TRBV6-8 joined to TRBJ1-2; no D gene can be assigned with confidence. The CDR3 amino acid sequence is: CASSYAVRALDYRYGYTF. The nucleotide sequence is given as TGTGCCAGCAGTTACGCAGTGCGGGCGCTGGATTATCGCTATGGCTACACCTTC.